This entry lists 26 T cell receptor beta chains sequenced from one sample in a study of T cells in Graves' hyperthyroidism and ophthalmopathy. TCR beta CDR3 regions were amplified from RNA. HTBI primers drove first-round RT-PCR of the TCR CDR3. TCRdb itself ran the multiplex PCR reads through MiXCR, one entry per CDR3 protein. Counted here are around 690,000 distinct CDR3 sequences, around 16% occurring once; the ten biggest clones make up less than 20%. Sequenced input: blood. Receptors originate from a man in his fifties with Graves' hyperthyroidism.

This sequence joins TRBV28 and TRBJ2-7; D gene ambiguous. V lost 2 bases and J lost 10, with 18 bases in between. The germline V gene has CDR1 MDHEN and CDR2 SYDVKM. The CDR3 totals 14 residues. The CDR3 is CASSLPAPRKRQYF. CDR3 DNA: TGTGCCAGCAGTTTACCGGCCCCACGAAAGCGACAGTACTTC.

A note on this clonotype: This may stem from a read error, because a much larger clone lies one nucleotide away. V is TRBV2 and J is TRBJ2-7; 12 bases line up with TRBD2. This CDR3 has 16 amino acids. CDR1 is SNHLY and CDR2 is FYNNEI in the germline V gene. The V gene end was trimmed by 6 bases and the J gene end by 0 bases; junction bases not matched to a gene: 6. CDR3 residues: CASSPQTSGGSYEQYF. In DNA, the CDR3 is TGTGCCAGCAGCCCCCAGACTAGCGGGGGCTCCTACGAGCAGTACTTC.

The sample holds a few counts of this clonotype. Lacking the conserved final phenylalanine or tryptophan, this CDR3 likely reflects a read error. The V and J genes are TRBV11-2 and TRBJ2-7; D is undetermined. Trimming cost V 7 bases and J 0 bases, with 7 bases left between them. The germline V gene encodes CDR1 SGHAT and CDR2 FQNNGV. There are 12 residues in the CDR3. The CDR3, as DNA: TGTGCCAGCACAAGAAGCTCCTACGAGCAGTACCTC. Protein: CASTRSSYEQYL.

The J gene is TRBJ2-1, the V gene TRBV10-3; the D is unclear. Trimming took off 3 bases at V and 7 bases at J, with 7 bases between the two ends. Germline CDR1 and CDR2: ENHRY and SYGVKD. The CDR3 has 12 residues. The CDR3 coding sequence is TGTGCCATCAGTGACGGCCCTAATGAGCAGTTCTTC. This gives the protein CAISDGPNEQFF.

The chain joins TRBV29-1 to TRBJ1-2; TRBD1 agrees at 7 bases. V lost 4 bases and J lost 6; bases outside the gene matches: 14. The CDR3 has 15 residues. The germline V gene has CDR1 SQVTM and CDR2 ANQGSEA. The CDR3: CSVGTDRVSRDGYTF. CDR3 bases: TGCAGCGTTGGGACAGACAGGGTGTCCCGTGATGGCTACACCTTC.

The chain couples TRBV9 to TRBJ2-2, with 14 bases lining up with TRBD2. In germline, CDR1 is SGDLS, CDR2 YYNGEE. V lost 3 bases and J lost 5; bases outside the gene matches: 15. CDR3 length equals 20 residues. The CDR3 region has the DNA TGTGCCAGCAGCGGACCCCCGGGACTAGCGGGAGTAAGAGGAACCGGGGAGCTGTTTTTT. Its translation is CASSGPPGLAGVRGTGELFF.

This clonotype was found many times. The chain joins TRBV6-1 to TRBJ2-7, with D maybe TRBD2 (6 bases). CDR1 MNHNS and CDR2 SASEGT come from the germline V gene. The CDR3 runs to 13 residues. Deletions cut 7 bases from V and 7 bases from J, with 17 bases between. CDR3 nucleotides: TGTGCCAGCATGTCGGGGGTTCTGGGAGAGCAGTACTTC. Residues: CASMSGVLGEQYF.

Comment on this clonotype: This may be a read error: a much more frequent sequence differs by one nucleotide. The gene calls are TRBV6-2 or TRBV6-3 and TRBJ2-5; D possibly corresponds to TRBD2 (5 bases). The CDR3 sequence is 13 residues long. Looked up from germline, CDR1 is MNHEY and CDR2 is SVGEGT. The CDR3 nucleotides read TGTGTCAGCAGTTATGACGGCGGGGAGACCCAGTACTTC. Protein: CVSSYDGGETQYF.

The chain combines TRBV10-3 with TRBJ1-4; D not certain. Germline lookup yields CDR1 ENHRY and CDR2 SYGVKD. This CDR3 is built from 16 residues. V was pared by 6 bases and J by 4 bases, with 18 bases between. This CDR3 reads CAIRPGRTADNEKLFF. In DNA, the CDR3 is TGTGCCATCAGACCCGGACGAACCGCAGATAATGAAAAACTGTTTTTT.

This clonotype came up a few times. The gene calls are TRBV10-3 and TRBJ2-3, with D uncertain. Germline CDR1 is ENHRY and CDR2 is SYGVKD. Trimming left V 2 bases short and J 5 bases short, with 8 bases between. The CDR3 spans 13 residues. CDR3: CAISEKVRDTQYF. For the CDR3, the DNA is TGTGCCATCAGTGAGAAAGTCCGAGATACGCAGTATTTT.

The chain employs TRBV6-1 and TRBJ1-2; D gene uncertain. V was trimmed by 0 bases and J by 8 bases, leaving 7 bases between them. This CDR3 has 12 amino acids. The germline V gene encodes CDR1 MNHNS and CDR2 SASEGT. Here the CDR3 DNA reads TGTGCCAGCAGTGAAGCTCCGCGGGGCTACACCTTC. This codes for CASSEAPRGYTF.

This clonotype came up many times. The chain links TRBV7-8 to TRBJ2-3; TRBD2 is a possible D gene (5 bases). Germline values: CDR1 SGHVS, CDR2 FQNEAQ. The CDR3 has 15 residues. Trimming cost V 5 bases and J 2 bases, with 14 bases left between them. This CDR3 is CASSLRTGITDTQYF. The CDR3 DNA is TGTGCCAGCAGCCTGAGGACTGGGATCACAGATACGCAGTATTTT.

The sample holds a few counts of this clonotype. This rearrangement joins TRBV6-1 to TRBJ2-7; 7 bases agree with TRBD1. Germline V gene data show CDR1 as MNHNS and CDR2 as SASEGT. This CDR3 spans 15 amino acids. The J segment lost 2 bases and the V segment lost 4 bases, leaving 8 bases of the junction unmatched. CDR3 region: CASSARQGVTYEQYF. CDR3 bases: TGTGCCAGCAGTGCCCGACAGGGAGTAACCTACGAGCAGTACTTC.

This clonotype was recorded many times. The chain links TRBV18 to TRBJ2-2; 9 bases fit TRBD2. V lost 4 bases to trimming and J lost 5 bases; unmatched junction nucleotides: 2. This CDR3 comprises 14 residues. In germline, CDR1 is KGHSH, CDR2 LQKENI. This CDR3 is CASSRGLATGELFF. CDR3 in DNA: TGTGCCAGCTCACGCGGACTAGCGACCGGGGAGCTGTTTTTT.

This clonotype was seen ten or more times. This chain links TRBV18 with TRBJ2-3; D unresolved. The CDR3 consists of 13 residues. Trimming removed 4 bases at V and 6 bases at J, with 11 bases between. From germline, CDR1 is KGHSH and CDR2 LQKENI. The CDR3 DNA follows: TGTGCCAGCTCACGACCATCTAAGGATACGCAGTATTTT. This translates into CASSRPSKDTQYF.

Here the CDR3 DNA reads TGCGCCAGCAGCCAAGATTTTGTCCGGGGGTACAATAATTCACCCCTCCACTTT. It is translated as CASSQDFVRGYNNSPLHF. This rearrangement joins TRBV4-3 to TRBJ1-6; D is perhaps TRBD1 (5 bases). CDR1 LGHNA and CDR2 YSLEER come from the germline V gene. Trimming removed 0 bases at V and 5 bases at J, with 17 bases between. The CDR3 consists of 18 residues.

CDR3 region: CSAPRGGGPLSNEKLFF. CDR3 in DNA: TGCAGTGCCCCCCGGGGGGGGGGGCCGTTATCTAATGAAAAACTGTTTTTT. V usage is TRBV20-1 and J usage is TRBJ1-4; tentative D call: TRBD1 (6 bases). Between the trimmed V and J ends, which lost 6 bases and 3 bases, there was a span of 23 bases. This CDR3 is built from 17 residues. CDR1 and CDR2 from the germline V gene are DFQATT and SNEGSKA (reference sequence).

This clonotype was seen repeatedly, ten times or more. This rearrangement joins TRBV28 to TRBJ1-2; TRBD1 is a possible D gene (5 bases). Germline loops: CDR1 MDHEN, CDR2 SYDVKM. V was clipped by 8 bases and J by 1 base, with 17 bases between them. The CDR3 runs 15 residues. CDR3 sequence reads: CASYERGNLNYGYTF. CDR3 DNA: TGTGCCAGCTATGAGAGGGGCAATCTTAACTATGGCTACACCTTC.

The table lists this clonotype with many counts. The CDR3 is CATSDRLAGAYNEQFF. The CDR3 DNA follows: TGTGCCACCAGTGACCGACTAGCGGGGGCCTACAATGAGCAGTTCTTC. This chain connects TRBV24-1 to TRBJ2-1, with 12 bases aligning to TRBD2. CDR1 KGHDR and CDR2 SFDVKD come from the germline V gene. J gave up 2 bases and V 4 bases, and 2 bases lay outside the gene matches. The CDR3 consists of 16 residues.

The genes are TRBV27 and TRBJ2-2, with TRBD1 matching over 7 bases. The germline CDR1 and CDR2 sequences are MNHEY and SMNVEV (reference sequence). This CDR3 is 14 amino acids long. V shed 2 bases, J shed 7 bases, and the junction held 4 bases outside the gene matches. The CDR3 sequence: CASSLDREHGELFF. In DNA, the CDR3 is TGTGCCAGCAGTTTAGACAGGGAACACGGGGAGCTGTTTTTT.

V gene TRBV24-1 combines with J gene TRBJ2-1; tentatively, D is TRBD1 or TRBD2 (5 bases each). Germline V gives CDR1 KGHDR, CDR2 SFDVKD. CDR3 length equals 15 residues. The germline V and J ends were trimmed by 8 bases and 3 bases, with 16 bases remaining between them. CDR3 in amino acids: CATNPGTGYYNEQFF. In DNA, the CDR3 is TGTGCCACCAACCCCGGGACGGGATACTACAATGAGCAGTTCTTC.

This clonotype occurred a few times. The V call is TRBV27, the J call TRBJ2-4; D is possibly TRBD1 or TRBD2 (5 bases each). The germline V gene has CDR1 MNHEY and CDR2 SMNVEV (reference sequence). The CDR3 extends over 17 amino acids. Trimming removed 3 bases from V and 0 bases from J, with 15 bases in between. CDR3 protein: CASSFIPLGTAKNIQYF. The CDR3 bases are TGTGCCAGCAGTTTTATACCCCTCGGGACAGCCAAAAACATTCAGTACTTC.

This clonotype was seen at least ten times. The V gene is TRBV2, the J gene TRBJ1-5; no reliable D call. V was clipped by 0 bases and J by 3 bases, with 15 bases between them. This CDR3 is built from 17 residues. Germline V CDR1 and CDR2: SNHLY, FYNNEI. CDR3 amino acids: CASSEALHGGLNQPQHF. The CDR3 bases are TGTGCCAGCAGTGAAGCGCTTCATGGAGGGCTCAATCAGCCCCAGCATTTT.

This clonotype was detected many times. At one end, the junction sequence differs from germline, possibly due to a read error. This chain joins TRBV27 and TRBJ2-7; D not resolved. The CDR3 consists of 13 residues. Germline loops: CDR1 MNHEY, CDR2 SMNVEV (reference sequence). The CDR3 here is CAGSLKETYEQYF. The CDR3 DNA reads TGTGCCGGCAGTTTAAAGGAGACCTACGAGCAGTACTTC.

The DNA for the CDR3 is TGTGCCAGCAGCGAGAGCTGTAGCTCCTACAATGAGCAGTTCTTC. Translated, it gives CASSESCSSYNEQFF. This chain uses TRBV3-1 with TRBJ2-1; D unresolved. The V and J ends lost 5 bases and 0 bases respectively, with 11 bases between them. The CDR3 extends over 15 amino acids. CDR1 and CDR2 from the germline V gene are LGHDT and YNNKEL (reference sequence).

This sequence joins TRBV7-9 and TRBJ2-1, with 16 bases matching TRBD2. The CDR3 contains 21 residues. In germline, CDR1 is SEHNR, CDR2 FQNEAQ (reference sequence). V lost 5 bases and J lost 0; bases outside the gene matches: 13. For the CDR3, the DNA is TGTGCCAGCAGCGCTAATACCGGGACTAGCGGGAGGGGCTACTCCTACAATGAGCAGTTCTTC. This translates into CASSANTGTSGRGYSYNEQFF.